The 12 T cell receptor beta chains below come from one sample, sequenced in a study of cytomegalovirus exposure and HLA in healthy donors. With 60 Vbeta and 13 Jbeta primers, the PCR was carried out. Sequencing used immunoSEQ multiplex PCR; TCRdb keeps in-frame clones, though not all of them. The sample features 150,000 to 200,000 clones, with approximately 6.4% in its top ten. The sample was PBMCs. The receptors derive from a man in his thirties or forties in good health and CMV-seronegative.

The chain has TRBV5-8 and TRBJ1-2, with 8 bases fitting TRBD1. V shed 3 bases, J shed 3 bases, and the junction held 7 bases outside the gene matches. From germline, CDR1 is SGHTS and CDR2 YDEGEE. The CDR3 runs 15 residues. The CDR3 DNA follows: TGTGCCAGCAGCTCGAGGACAGGGCCGGACTATGGCTACACCTTC. It encodes CASSSRTGPDYGYTF. Using reference TRBV5-8 and TRBJ1-2 for the parts outside the CDR3, the full variable domain is EAGVTQSPTHLIKTRGQQATLRCSPISGHTSVYWYQQALGLGLQFLLWYDEGEERNRGNFPPRFSGRQFPNYSSELNVNALELEDSALYLCASSSRTGPDYGYTFGSGTRLTVV.

The chain uses TRBV30 and TRBJ2-3; 12 nucleotides line up with TRBD1. The CDR3 has 19 residues. Germline CDR1 GTSNPN, CDR2 SVGIG (reference sequence). J gave up 4 bases and V 0 bases, and 14 bases lay outside the gene matches. Here the CDR3 reads CAWSVQGGTGGLEADTQYF. As DNA, the CDR3 is TGTGCCTGGAGTGTACAAGGGGGGACAGGGGGCCTGGAAGCAGATACGCAGTATTTT.

The rearrangement joins TRBV9 to TRBJ2-7; 8 bases line up with TRBD2. Trimming at V came to 3 bases and at J to 4 bases, leaving 6 bases not matched to a gene. The CDR3 contains 14 residues. The germline gives CDR1 SGDLS, CDR2 YYNGEE. CDR3 sequence: CASSAGGTSYEQYF. The CDR3 nucleotides read TGTGCCAGCAGCGCCGGGGGGACTAGTTACGAGCAGTACTTC.

The rearrangement joins TRBV2 to TRBJ1-2; 8 positions match TRBD1. CDR3 length equals 16 residues. V lost 6 bases to trimming and J lost 1 base; unmatched junction nucleotides: 10. Germline-derived CDR1 and CDR2 are SNHLY and FYNNEI. The DNA of the CDR3 is TGTGCCAGCAGCCCGACAGGGGTCATAGTTAACTATGGCTACACCTTC. This sequence encodes CASSPTGVIVNYGYTF.

The chain employs TRBV11-3 and TRBJ2-3; 7 nucleotides agree with TRBD2. In germline, CDR1 is SGHNT, CDR2 YENEEA. V lost 5 bases to trimming and J lost 2 bases; unmatched junction nucleotides: 7. The CDR3 loop spans 15 amino acids. The CDR3 reads CASSTTGGITDTQYF. The DNA for the CDR3 is TGTGCCAGCAGCACGACCGGGGGGATCACAGATACGCAGTATTTT. Supplemented by reference TRBV11-3 and TRBJ2-3, the full variable domain reads EAGVVQSPRYKIIEKKQPVAFWCNPISGHNTLYWYLQNLGQGPELLIRYENEEAVDDSQLPKDRFSAERLKGVDSTLKIQPAELGDSAVYLCASSTTGGITDTQYFGPGTRLTVL.

The V gene is TRBV5-4, the J gene TRBJ2-6; a weak D match, TRBD2 (5 bases). CDR1 is SGHNT and CDR2 is YYREEE in the germline V gene (reference sequence). V shed 0 bases and J shed 0 bases, with 7 bases lying between them. CDR3 length: 16 residues. The CDR3 DNA reads as TGTGCCAGCAGCTTGGACGGAGGCTCTGGGGCCAACGTCCTGACTTTC. Protein: CASSLDGGSGANVLTF.

This chain joins TRBV6-6 and TRBJ2-3, with D maybe TRBD2 (7 bases). CDR1 is MNHNY and CDR2 is SVGAGI in the germline V gene (reference sequence). The CDR3 extends over 15 amino acids. Trimming stripped 0 bases from V and 10 bases from J, with 17 bases between. The CDR3 is CASSYSGRDGGPQYF. In nucleotides, the CDR3 is TGTGCCAGCAGTTACTCGGGGCGGGACGGGGGGCCGCAGTATTTT.

This chain links TRBV4-1 with TRBJ2-3; 11 positions agree with TRBD1. Germline loops: CDR1 MGHRA, CDR2 YSYEKL. V was clipped by 4 bases and J by 3 bases; unmatched bases: 6. The CDR3 covers 16 residues. CDR3 amino acids: CASSRTGTGGTDTQYF. Written as DNA, the CDR3 is TGCGCCAGCAGCCGTACCGGGACAGGGGGTACAGATACGCAGTATTTT.

The chain combines TRBV7-9 with TRBJ1-2; 10 bases map to TRBD1. V trimming: 1 base; J trimming: 1 base; junction bases outside the gene matches: 3. From germline, CDR1 is SEHNR and CDR2 FQNEAQ (reference sequence). The CDR3 extends over 16 amino acids. CDR3 sequence reads: CASSLGGDRGNYGYTF. CDR3 DNA sequence: TGTGCCAGCAGCTTAGGAGGGGACAGGGGTAACTATGGCTACACCTTC. Filled out from reference TRBV7-9 and TRBJ1-2, the complete variable domain reads DTGVSQNPRHKITKRGQNVTFRCDPISEHNRLYWYRQTLGQGPEFLTYFQNEAQLEKSRLLSDRFSAERPKGSFSTLEIQRTEQGDSAMYLCASSLGGDRGNYGYTFGSGTRLTVV.

This rearrangement joins TRBV9 to TRBJ2-2, with 7 bases that match TRBD2. Per germline, CDR1 SGDLS and CDR2 YYNGEE. CDR3 length equals 17 residues. Trimming at V came to 5 bases and at J to 2 bases, leaving 12 bases not matched to a gene. The CDR3 DNA sequence: TGTGCCAGCAGGGAACGGGGGGACCCAATTAACACCGGGGAGCTGTTTTTT. This sequence encodes CASRERGDPINTGELFF.

The chain couples TRBV7-2 to TRBJ1-3; D is ambiguous. The germline gives CDR1 SGHTA, CDR2 FQGNSA. Trimming stripped 2 bases from V and 0 bases from J, with 11 bases between. The CDR3 totals 16 residues. The CDR3 DNA reads TGTGCCAGCAGCTTACAAAGAGGGAGCTCTGGAAACACCATATATTTT. Translated: CASSLQRGSSGNTIYF.

The chain employs TRBV9 and TRBJ1-1, with D tentatively TRBD1 (6 bases). Germline loops: CDR1 SGDLS, CDR2 YYNGEE. The CDR3 contains 12 residues. Trimming removed 3 bases from V and 11 bases from J, with 14 bases in between. DNA of the CDR3: TGTGCCAGCAGCGCTGGGAGGGGGTTGGCTTTCTTT. Residues: CASSAGRGLAFF.